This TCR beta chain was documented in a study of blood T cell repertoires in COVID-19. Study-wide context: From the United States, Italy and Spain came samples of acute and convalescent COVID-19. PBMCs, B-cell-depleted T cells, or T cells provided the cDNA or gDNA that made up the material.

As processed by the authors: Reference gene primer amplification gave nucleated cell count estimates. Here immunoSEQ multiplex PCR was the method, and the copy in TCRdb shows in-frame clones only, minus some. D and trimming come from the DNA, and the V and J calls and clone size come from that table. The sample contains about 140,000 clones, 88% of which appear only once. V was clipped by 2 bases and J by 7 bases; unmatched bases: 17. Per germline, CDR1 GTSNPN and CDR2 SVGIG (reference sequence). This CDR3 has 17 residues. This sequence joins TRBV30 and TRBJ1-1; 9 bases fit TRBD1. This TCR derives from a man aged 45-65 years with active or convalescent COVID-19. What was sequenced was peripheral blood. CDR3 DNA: TGTGCCTGGAGTAGTGCTTTATTGGGACAGGGTAGGGATGAAGCTTTCTTT. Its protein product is CAWSSALLGQGRDEAFF.